These 3 T cell receptor beta chains came from one sample sequenced in a study of cytomegalovirus exposure and HLA in healthy donors (dated by TCRdb to about 2017). Receptor amplification or capture employed the immunoSEQ multiplex PCR assay. A mixture of 60 forward primers for TCR Vbeta segments and 13 reverse primers for TCR Jbeta segments was used in the multiplex PCR. TCRdb provides this immuneACCESS table in a form limited to in-frame rearrangements. Some clones are lacking; in checked studies, under half of them reflect an unresolved V gene, and why the rest are absent is not known. This sample has 150,000 to 180,000 clones in its table, and roughly 80% of those were observed once. The top ten clonotypes cover 4% of the sample. Sequencing was done on a sample of PBMCs. The receptors here all came from a woman aged 40 to 55 in good health and CMV-seronegative.

The rearrangement uses TRBV10-3 and TRBJ1-1; the D gene is possibly TRBD1 (6 bases). In germline, CDR1 is ENHRY, CDR2 SYGVKD. Trimming took off 10 bases at V and 6 bases at J, with 18 bases between the two ends. The CDR3 runs 13 residues. This chain's CDR3 is CASLSDRTSEAFF. CDR3 DNA sequence: TGTGCCAGCCTATCCGACAGGACGTCTGAAGCTTTCTTT.

The V call is TRBV6-5, the J call TRBJ1-4; D may be TRBD1 (5 bases). V shed 3 bases and J shed 10 bases, with 9 bases lying between them. Germline assignment: CDR1 MNHEY and CDR2 SVGAGI. The CDR3 spans 12 residues. CDR3 sequence: CASSYQGSKLFF. Here the CDR3 DNA reads TGTGCCAGCAGTTATCAGGGTTCAAAACTGTTTTTT.

The rearrangement joins TRBV10-3 to TRBJ2-7; weak D call: TRBD2 (6 bases). CDR1 and CDR2 (germline): ENHRY, SYGVKD. CDR3 length equals 15 residues. Trimming took 5 bases from V and 2 from J, leaving 16 bases between them. CDR3 DNA sequence: TGTGCCATCAGTACCTCCGTGACTAGTACCTACGAGCAGTACTTC. It codes for CAISTSVTSTYEQYF.